This T cell receptor beta chain was retrieved from a study of cytomegalovirus exposure and HLA in healthy donors. Study results and caveats: Three chains linked to CMV were shown in vitro to be specific for CMV antigens. A later analysis found common viral pathogens apparently linked to several of the most significant clusters. Excluded were some V segments that proved indistinguishable, including TRBV6-2 and TRBV6-3.

The PCR had 60 Vbeta and 13 Jbeta primers. Assay: immunoSEQ multiplex PCR; the TCRdb copy retains only in-frame clones and omits some. This sample has some 170,000 clones; about 80% occur once, and the top ten carry 6.3%. Note on this clone: Antigen specificity is unknown.

Germline V gives CDR1 SGHVS, CDR2 FNYEAQ. J lost 0 bases, V lost 1 base, and 5 bases had no gene match. This CDR3 is 17 amino acids long. Material: PBMCs. The clonotype was recovered from a man between 40 and 49 years old in good health and CMV-seropositive. The rearrangement joins TRBV7-6 to TRBJ1-3, with 8 bases matching TRBD1. The CDR3 protein is CASSLGTGPSSGNTIYF. For the CDR3, the DNA is TGTGCCAGCAGCTTAGGGACAGGGCCTTCCTCTGGAAACACCATATATTTT.